The source of this T cell receptor beta chain is a study of molecular identifiers for immune sequencing clone quantification. Libraries of bulk TCR were made by previously described methods (with listed TCR primers). TCRdb itself ran the PCR reads through MiXCR, one entry per CDR3 protein. The sample records about 640,000 distinct CDR3 sequences, about 20% being singletons. The sample holds many counts of this clonotype. Every naive CD8 library was made from between 20,000 and 1,000,000 sorted cells with 10%, 30% or 50% RNA. The authors gated naive CD8 T cells as CD8+CD4-CCR7+CD45RA+ for sorting. This CDR3 spans 14 amino acids. V lost 5 bases and J 0 bases, leaving 10 bases between the germline ends. Per germline, CDR1 SGHAT and CDR2 FQNNGV.

This sequence was found in a human donor in good health. Some libraries in this study had Jurkat cell RNA spiked in. The chain carries TRBV11-2 and TRBJ1-1; maybe TRBD1 (5 bases). Sequencing input: naive CD8+ T cells from blood, with Jurkat cell RNA spiked in. The subset is: FACS-sorted CD8+CD4-CCR7+CD45RA+ naive T cells. The CDR3 protein is CASSKTVMNTEAFF. In DNA, the CDR3 is TGTGCCAGCAGCAAGACAGTCATGAACACTGAAGCTTTCTTT.